The clone carrying this T cell receptor (beta chain) occurred a few times. Its antigen is undetermined. The source of the sample is a study of T-cell memory formation after mild COVID-19. The V gene's germline CDR1 is SGHRS and CDR2 YFSETQ. The CDR3 has 15 amino acids. V lost 0 bases to trimming and J lost 2 bases, with 11 bases between them. Study-wide points: Largely, contracting CD4+ clones fell within CM and EM, and contracting CD8+ clones within EMRA. CD4+ bias marked clones expanding day 15 to 37, unlike balanced contracting clones.

TCRdb reprocessed the 5' RACE reads with MiXCR, giving one entry per CDR3 protein. Among some 280,000 distinct CDR3 sequences, around 16% were seen once, and the ten largest hold 20% to 25%. This TCR came from a man aged 18 to 29 who had mild COVID-19 (a few samples of this study predate the infection). Cell type and time point are not known. The sample consisted of PBMCs or a T cell subset sorted from them (not recorded which). This chain links TRBV5-1 with TRBJ1-2; D unresolved. The CDR3 DNA reads TGCGCCAGCAGCTTGGCGACGGTCAACAACTATGGCTACACCTTC. Its protein is CASSLATVNNYGYTF.